These 29 T cell receptor beta chains were sequenced from one sample in a study of T cells of healthy individuals. TCRdb called the 5' RACE reads again in MiXCR, with one record for every CDR3 protein. Of 40,000 to 60,000 distinct CDR3 sequences in the sample, approximately 14% were seen once. The receptors originated from a human donor in good health.

This clonotype was detected ten times or more. The J gene is TRBJ2-2, the V gene TRBV29-1; D is ambiguous. The V and J ends lost 5 bases and 4 bases respectively, with 8 bases between them. Germline CDR1 reads SQVTM; CDR2 reads ANQGSEA. The CDR3 extends over 12 amino acids. The DNA of the CDR3 is TGCAGCGTTCGCCAAGCCACCGGGGAGCTGTTTTTT. Translation gives CSVRQATGELFF.

This clonotype was recorded many times. J is TRBJ2-3 and V is TRBV9, with 11 bases lining up with TRBD2. V lost 3 bases to trimming and J lost 1 base; unmatched junction nucleotides: 7. Germline values: CDR1 SGDLS, CDR2 YYNGEE. The CDR3 runs to 17 residues. CDR3 protein: CASSESLAGAGTDTQYF. In DNA form, the CDR3 reads TGTGCCAGCAGCGAGTCACTAGCGGGGGCCGGCACAGATACGCAGTATTTT.

This chain links TRBV20-1 with TRBJ2-5, with 8 bases fitting TRBD2. V was pared by 7 bases and J by 9 bases, with 16 bases of the junction left unmatched. Germline V gene data show CDR1 as DFQATT and CDR2 as SNEGSKA (reference sequence). CDR3 length: 14 residues. The chain's CDR3 is CSVWTSSTGGAQYF. DNA for the CDR3: TGCAGTGTATGGACTAGCTCCACAGGAGGGGCCCAGTACTTC.

This clonotype came up a few times. V and J are TRBV7-2 and TRBJ2-5, with 11 bases that match TRBD1. This CDR3 has 16 residues. V lost 0 bases to trimming and J lost 5 bases; unmatched junction nucleotides: 5. Per germline, CDR1 SGHTA and CDR2 FQGNSA. CDR3 in amino acids: CASSLAWTGGGETQYF. The CDR3 coding sequence is TGTGCCAGCAGCTTAGCGTGGACAGGGGGCGGGGAGACCCAGTACTTC.

This clonotype was observed a handful of times. The rearrangement links TRBV20-1 to TRBJ2-1; D might be TRBD1 (6 bases). Germline CDR1 DFQATT, CDR2 SNEGSKA (reference sequence). The V end lost 5 bases, the J end lost 2 bases, and 13 bases lay between the germline ends. The CDR3 totals 14 residues. The CDR3 reads CSALARGPYNEQFF. CDR3 nucleotides: TGCAGTGCTCTGGCCAGGGGTCCCTACAATGAGCAGTTCTTC.

This clonotype was observed a handful of times. The V gene is TRBV20-1, the J gene TRBJ2-7; TRBD1 is a possible D gene (6 bases). Germline V lookup: CDR1 DFQATT, CDR2 SNEGSKA (reference sequence). Trimming left V 0 bases short and J 6 bases short, with 12 bases between. The CDR3 has 13 residues. The CDR3 is CSARDHRVGEQYF. The CDR3 DNA reads as TGCAGTGCTAGAGATCACAGGGTGGGCGAGCAGTACTTC.

The V and J genes are TRBV29-1 and TRBJ1-3; perhaps TRBD1 as D (6 bases). The CDR3 has 14 amino acids. The germline V and J ends were trimmed by 5 bases and 4 bases, with 15 bases remaining between them. CDR1 SQVTM and CDR2 ANQGSEA come from the germline V gene. In DNA form, the CDR3 reads TGCAGCGTTCGGCCGAGGGGGGAGGGAAACACCATATATTTT. Translated: CSVRPRGEGNTIYF.

This clonotype was seen many times. This chain links TRBV6-6 with TRBJ2-1; 13 nucleotides match TRBD2. Germline trimming cut 4 bases from V and 5 bases from J; bases unmatched to any gene: 2. Per germline, CDR1 MNHNY and CDR2 SVGAGI (reference sequence). The CDR3 is 15 residues long. The CDR3 protein is CASSSTSGRDNEQFF. CDR3 in DNA: TGTGCCAGCAGTTCCACTAGCGGGAGGGACAATGAGCAGTTCTTC.

This clonotype was seen a few times. CDR3 sequence reads: CASSIERSNNEQFF. CDR3 DNA: TGTGCCAGTAGTATAGAGCGGTCAAACAATGAGCAGTTCTTC. The gene calls are TRBV19 and TRBJ2-1; D gene unclear. The CDR3 sequence is 14 residues long. V was pared by 0 bases and J by 5 bases, with 8 bases between. CDR1 is LNHDA, CDR2 SQIVND, per germline (reference sequence).

CDR3 loop: CASSFVAGGPEEQYF. The DNA for the CDR3 is TGTGCCAGCAGTTTTGTCGCGGGAGGGCCTGAAGAGCAGTACTTC. The rearrangement links TRBV12-3 or TRBV12-4 to TRBJ2-7, with 9 bases lining up with TRBD2. Trimming at V came to 3 bases and at J to 7 bases, leaving 10 bases not matched to a gene. The CDR3 consists of 15 residues.

The rearrangement joins TRBV9 to TRBJ2-3; possible D gene TRBD1, 5 bases. The germline V gene encodes CDR1 SGDLS and CDR2 YYNGEE. The CDR3 covers 15 residues. The V gene lost 6 bases and the J gene lost 2 bases, with 16 bases spanning the gap. This CDR3 is CASTEFRGSTDTQYF. The CDR3 DNA is TGTGCCAGCACCGAATTTAGGGGATCCACAGATACGCAGTATTTT. Looking up the rest from reference TRBV9 and TRBJ2-3 gives the full variable domain: DSGVTQTPKHLITATGQRVTLRCSPRSGDLSVYWYQQSLDQGLQFLIQYYNGEERAKGNILERFSAQQFPDLHSELNLSSLELGDSALYFCASTEFRGSTDTQYFGPGTRLTVL.

In its sample, this clonotype was seen many times. The genes are TRBV20-1 and TRBJ2-7, with D maybe TRBD1 (5 bases). The CDR3 has 13 residues. Germline V gene data show CDR1 as DFQATT and CDR2 as SNEGSKA (reference sequence). The V and J ends lost 2 bases and 0 bases respectively, with 8 bases between them. The CDR3 DNA reads as TGCAGTGCTAGAATGGACACCTCCTACGAGCAGTACTTC. Protein sequence: CSARMDTSYEQYF.

The chain combines TRBV6-5 with TRBJ2-1; 12 bases fit TRBD2. The CDR3 has 15 amino acids. After removal of 5 bases from V and 7 bases from J, the junction contained 6 bases not matched to a gene. The germline CDR1 and CDR2 sequences are MNHEY and SVGAGI. CDR3 in amino acids: CASSRGLAGGNEQFF. As DNA, the CDR3 is TGTGCCAGCAGTCGGGGACTAGCGGGCGGGAATGAGCAGTTCTTC.

This clonotype was counted at least ten times. V gene TRBV27 combines with J gene TRBJ2-2; D is ambiguous. The CDR3 is 13 amino acids. Trimming shortened V by 6 bases and J by 0 bases, and 5 bases separated the two germline ends. Per the germline V gene, CDR1 is MNHEY and CDR2 is SMNVEV (reference sequence). CDR3 region: CASRDTNTGELFF. In nucleotides, the CDR3 is TGTGCCAGCAGAGATACGAACACCGGGGAGCTGTTTTTT.

This clonotype was picked up many times. The chain has TRBV7-2 and TRBJ2-3, with 12 bases lining up with TRBD2. The CDR3 has 16 residues. Trimming removed 3 bases from V and 3 bases from J; junction bases left unmatched: 4. Looked up from germline, CDR1 is SGHTA and CDR2 is FQGNSA. The CDR3 bases are TGTGCCAGCAGCTTTGGAGGGACTAGCGGGACAGATACGCAGTATTTT. This gives the protein CASSFGGTSGTDTQYF.

J is TRBJ2-5 and V is TRBV18; maybe TRBD2 (7 bases). V shed 0 bases and J shed 6 bases, with 20 bases lying between them. The CDR3 loop spans 17 amino acids. Germline CDR1 is KGHSH and CDR2 is LQKENI. The CDR3, as DNA: TGTGCCAGCTCACCACCGAGTGGGGGGGCCACGGTGAAGACCCAGTACTTC. Amino acid sequence: CASSPPSGGATVKTQYF.

The chain joins TRBV6-2 or TRBV6-3 to TRBJ2-1; 8 nucleotides align to TRBD2. The CDR3 is 16 amino acids. In germline, CDR1 is MNHEY, CDR2 SVGEGT. Trimming cost V 5 bases and J 1 base; bases outside gene matches: 7. The CDR3, as DNA: TGTGCCAGCAGTCTAAAGCGGGAGAGGTCCTACAATGAGCAGTTCTTC. Its protein product is CASSLKRERSYNEQFF.

This clonotype came up many times. V is TRBV10-3 and J is TRBJ2-1, with 9 bases fitting TRBD1. Germline-derived CDR1 and CDR2 are ENHRY and SYGVKD. Losses at the gene ends were 3 bases for V and 4 bases for J; bases not matched to a gene: 13. This CDR3 region has 18 residues. The CDR3 is CAISEGTGNFRGYNEQFF. Written as DNA, the CDR3 is TGTGCCATCAGTGAAGGGACAGGGAATTTTAGGGGGTACAATGAGCAGTTCTTC.

The J gene is TRBJ2-2, the V gene TRBV4-3; tentatively, D is TRBD2 (6 bases). With 3 bases removed from V and 8 bases from J, the gap between germline ends came to 16 bases. From germline, CDR1 is LGHNA and CDR2 YSLEER. This CDR3 contains 15 residues. The CDR3 is CASSQHAGLRGELFF. In DNA, the CDR3 is TGCGCCAGCAGCCAGCATGCAGGACTACGGGGGGAGCTGTTTTTT.

V is TRBV9 and J is TRBJ1-5; D remains ambiguous. The CDR3 extends over 12 amino acids. V was cut by 3 bases and J by 7 bases, with 8 bases left in between. Germline values: CDR1 SGDLS, CDR2 YYNGEE. CDR3 loop: CASSGGGQPQHF. CDR3 in DNA: TGTGCCAGCAGCGGGGGAGGACAGCCCCAGCATTTT.

This clonotype has at least ten counts. The rearrangement links TRBV3-1 to TRBJ1-4; D is unresolved. CDR3 length: 16 residues. Trimming took off 0 bases at V and 4 bases at J, with 12 bases between the two ends. Germline V gene sequence: CDR1 LGHDT, CDR2 YNNKEL (reference sequence). The CDR3 nucleotides are TGTGCCAGCAGCCAAGATGGTCGTGGACTTAATGAAAAACTGTTTTTT. This encodes CASSQDGRGLNEKLFF. The full variable domain, completed using reference TRBV3-1 and TRBJ1-4, is DTAVSQTPKYLVTQMGNDKSIKCEQNLGHDTMYWYKQDSKKFLKIMFSYNNKELIINETVPNRFSPKSPDKAHLNLHINSLELGDSAVYFCASSQDGRGLNEKLFFGSGTQLSVL.

For the CDR3, the DNA is TGTGCCAGCAGCCTTGGACGAGAGCAGTTCTTC. It is translated as CASSLGREQFF. The V call is TRBV7-9, the J call TRBJ2-1; D not certain. This CDR3 is 11 amino acids long. Per germline, CDR1 SEHNR and CDR2 FQNEAQ (reference sequence). V lost 5 bases and J 10 bases, leaving 9 bases between the germline ends.

This chain links TRBV12-3 or TRBV12-4 with TRBJ2-3; tentative D call: TRBD2 (7 bases). With 5 bases removed from V and 2 bases from J, the gap between germline ends came to 17 bases. The CDR3 is made up of 16 amino acids. The CDR3 sequence is CASSPRGGEPTDTQYF. In DNA, the CDR3 is TGTGCCAGCAGTCCTAGGGGGGGAGAGCCCACAGATACGCAGTATTTT.

The chain uses TRBV4-3 and TRBJ1-1; no firm D call. Per germline, CDR1 LGHNA and CDR2 YSLEER. The CDR3 has 17 residues. The V end was cut by 2 bases, the J end by 1 base, with 17 bases between. The CDR3, as DNA: TGCGCCAGCAGCCAACAAACTGGGCAGACACGGAACACTGAAGCTTTCTTT. Protein: CASSQQTGQTRNTEAFF.

The chain joins TRBV9 to TRBJ2-2, with 10 positions matching TRBD1. From germline, CDR1 is SGDLS and CDR2 YYNGEE. This CDR3 region has 16 residues. Trimming cost V 2 bases and J 4 bases; bases outside gene matches: 5. The CDR3 nucleotides read TGTGCCAGCAGCGTCGACAGGGGGCAGGGCACCGGGGAGCTGTTTTTT. It is translated as CASSVDRGQGTGELFF.

This clonotype was recorded many times. The CDR3 region is CASSLGTRQYEQYF. DNA for the CDR3: TGTGCCAGCAGCTTGGGCACCCGGCAATACGAGCAGTACTTC. V gene TRBV5-4 combines with J gene TRBJ2-7; D remains ambiguous. The CDR3 has 14 amino acids. CDR1 and CDR2 (germline): SGHNT, YYREEE (reference sequence). Between the trimmed V and J ends, which lost 0 bases and 4 bases, there was a span of 11 bases.

The chain recombines TRBV6-5 with TRBJ1-6; D is uncertain. Per germline, CDR1 MNHEY and CDR2 SVGAGI. This CDR3 has 15 amino acids. V lost 1 base, J lost 7 bases, and 11 bases lay in between. CDR3 sequence reads: CASSYFWSGNSPLHF. In DNA, the CDR3 is TGTGCCAGCAGTTACTTTTGGTCTGGGAATTCACCCCTCCACTTT.

This rearrangement joins TRBV2 to TRBJ1-6; TRBD1 might be the D (6 bases). This CDR3 region has 15 residues. Germline V CDR1 and CDR2: SNHLY, FYNNEI. V was shortened by 2 bases and J by 4 bases, with 9 bases between the two germline ends. The CDR3 spells CASSEQGRYNSPLHF. In DNA, the CDR3 is TGTGCCAGCAGTGAACAGGGGCGTTATAATTCACCCCTCCACTTT. Filled out from reference TRBV2 and TRBJ1-6, the complete variable domain reads EPEVTQTPSHQVTQMGQEVILRCVPISNHLYFYWYRQILGQKVEFLVSFYNNEISEKSEIFDDQFSVERPDGSNFTLKIRSTKLEDSAMYFCASSEQGRYNSPLHFGNGTRLTVT.

A single count supports this clonotype. With a much larger clone just one base away, this may be a read error. The chain combines TRBV6-2 or TRBV6-3 with TRBJ2-6; D remains unclear. In germline, CDR1 is MNHEY, CDR2 SVGEGT. The CDR3 is made up of 16 amino acids. V was shortened by 2 bases and J by 3 bases, with 11 bases between the two germline ends. The CDR3 DNA reads as TGTGCCAGCAGTTACGGCTCGAGCTATGGGGCCAACGTCCTGACTTTC. Protein sequence: CASSYGSSYGANVLTF.